Sequencing of this T cell receptor (beta chain) was carried out in a study of Graves' ophthalmopathy and Graves' hyperthyroidism. The overall study: Peripheral blood collection took place at initial diagnosis, before any treatment.

The study amplified TCR beta CDR3 regions using RNA transcripts. Second-round multiplex PCR followed a first-round RT-PCR using HTBI primers. TCRdb recomputed calls from the multiplex PCR reads with MiXCR, one row per CDR3 protein. The data show roughly 350,000 distinct CDR3 sequences, with approximately 18% seen just once and 2.4% held by the top ten. The CDR3 has 14 amino acids. With 7 bases removed from V and 3 bases from J, the gap between germline ends came to 16 bases. This clonotype was counted many times. The TCR comes from an adult woman with stable Graves' hyperthyroidism. Sequencing input: peripheral blood. The V call is TRBV12-3 or TRBV12-4, the J call TRBJ2-7; D tentatively reads TRBD1 or TRBD2 (6 bases each). The chain's CDR3 is CASTSLGGGYEQYF. CDR3 in DNA: TGTGCCAGCACCTCCTTGGGGGGCGGCTACGAGCAGTACTTC.